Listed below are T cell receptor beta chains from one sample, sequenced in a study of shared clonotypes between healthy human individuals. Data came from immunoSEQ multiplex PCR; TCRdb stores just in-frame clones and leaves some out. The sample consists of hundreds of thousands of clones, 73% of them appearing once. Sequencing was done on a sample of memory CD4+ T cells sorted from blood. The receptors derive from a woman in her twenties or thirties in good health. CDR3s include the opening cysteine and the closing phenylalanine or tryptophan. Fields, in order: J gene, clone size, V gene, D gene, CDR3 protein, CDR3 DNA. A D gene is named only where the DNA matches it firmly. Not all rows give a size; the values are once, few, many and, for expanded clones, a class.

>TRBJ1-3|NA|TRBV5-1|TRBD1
CASRRTGSGNTIYF
TGCGCCAGCAGGCGGACAGGGTCTGGAAACACCATATATTTT
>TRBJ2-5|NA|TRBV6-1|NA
CASQEPGQLQETQYF
TGTGCCAGCCAAGAGCCGGGTCAGCTCCAAGAGACCCAGTACTTC
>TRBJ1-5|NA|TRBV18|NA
CASSPTGGGNSNQPQHF
TGTGCCAGCTCACCAACGGGGGGAGGGAATAGCAATCAGCCCCAGCATTTT
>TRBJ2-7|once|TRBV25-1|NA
CASRNDRSLSYEQYF
TGTGCCAGCAGGAATGACAGATCCCTTTCCTACGAGCAGTACTTC
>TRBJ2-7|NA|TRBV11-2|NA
CASSLSILALGYEQYF
TGTGCCAGCAGTTTATCGATCCTAGCGTTAGGCTACGAGCAGTACTTC
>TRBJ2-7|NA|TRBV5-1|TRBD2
CASSYGTSGYEQYF
TGCGCCAGCAGTTATGGGACTAGCGGATACGAGCAGTACTTC
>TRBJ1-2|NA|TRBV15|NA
CATSFRDRGRGYTF
TGTGCCACCAGCTTTCGGGACCGGGGACGTGGCTACACCTTC
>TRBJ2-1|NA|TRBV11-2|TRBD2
CASSYSSGSYNEQFF
TGTGCCAGCAGCTACTCTAGCGGGAGCTACAATGAGCAGTTCTTC
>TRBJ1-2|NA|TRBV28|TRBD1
CASSFPGQGGNYGYTF
TGTGCCAGCAGTTTCCCCGGACAGGGGGGGAACTATGGCTACACCTTC
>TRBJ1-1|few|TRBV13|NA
CASRVRDATEAFF
TGTGCCAGCAGAGTGCGGGACGCAACTGAAGCTTTCTTT
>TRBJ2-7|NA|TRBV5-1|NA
CASSLGGGGSDEQYF
TGCGCCAGCAGCTTGGGAGGAGGGGGAAGCGACGAGCAGTACTTC
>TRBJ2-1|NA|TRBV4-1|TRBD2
CASSQILGREGLYNEQFF
TGCGCCAGCAGCCAAATTCTCGGGCGGGAGGGCCTGTACAATGAGCAGTTCTTC
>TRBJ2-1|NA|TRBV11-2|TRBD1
CASSFGQGPYNEQFF
TGTGCCAGCAGCTTCGGACAGGGTCCCTACAATGAGCAGTTCTTC
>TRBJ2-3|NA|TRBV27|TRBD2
CASSGLAGYTDTQYF
TGTGCCAGCAGTGGACTAGCGGGCTACACAGATACGCAGTATTTT
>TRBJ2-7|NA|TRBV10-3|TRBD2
CAISGSGDYEQYF
TGTGCCATCAGTGGAAGCGGGGACTACGAGCAGTACTTC
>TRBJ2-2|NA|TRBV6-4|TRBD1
CASRRQGGTGELFF
TGTGCCAGCAGGCGACAGGGCGGCACCGGGGAGCTGTTTTTT
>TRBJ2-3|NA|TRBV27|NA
CASSWAPASGTDTQYF
TGTGCCAGCAGTTGGGCCCCAGCTAGCGGCACAGATACGCAGTATTTT
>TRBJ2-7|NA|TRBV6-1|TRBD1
CASSENQGAAGHEQYF
TGTGCCAGCAGTGAAAACCAGGGGGCCGCAGGCCACGAGCAGTACTTC
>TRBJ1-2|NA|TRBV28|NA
CASSLLQIYGYTF
TGTGCCAGCAGTTTGTTACAGATCTATGGCTACACCTTC
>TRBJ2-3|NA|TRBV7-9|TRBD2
CASAGGRLAGESTDTQYF
TGTGCCAGCGCGGGGGGCAGGCTAGCGGGAGAAAGCACAGATACGCAGTATTTT
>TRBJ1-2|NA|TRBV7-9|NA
CASSQEWTVNYGYTF
TGTGCCAGCAGCCAAGAGTGGACAGTTAACTATGGCTACACCTTC
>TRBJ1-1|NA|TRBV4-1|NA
CASSHRTRENAEAFF
TGCGCCAGCAGCCATAGGACCCGAGAAAACGCTGAAGCTTTCTTT
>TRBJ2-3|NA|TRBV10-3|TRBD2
CAISDRAGGPPDTQYF
TGTGCCATCAGTGATCGAGCGGGAGGGCCCCCAGATACGCAGTATTTT
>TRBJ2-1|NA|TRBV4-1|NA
CASSQEPLPFYNEQFF
TGCGCCAGCAGCCAAGAACCACTACCTTTCTACAATGAGCAGTTCTTC
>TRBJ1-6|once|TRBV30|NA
CAWGRDWNSPLHF
TGTGCCTGGGGGAGGGACTGGAATTCACCCCTCCACTTT
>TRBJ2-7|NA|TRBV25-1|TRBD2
CASSAGLAGSYEQYF
TGTGCCAGCAGCGCGGGACTAGCGGGGTCCTACGAGCAGTACTTC
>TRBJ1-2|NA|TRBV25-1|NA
CASSTNSNYGYTF
TGTGCCAGCAGTACGAATAGTAACTATGGCTACACCTTC
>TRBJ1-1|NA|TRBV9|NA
CASSRRRWTPINTEAFF
TGTGCCAGCAGCCGACGCAGATGGACCCCTATTAACACTGAAGCTTTCTTT
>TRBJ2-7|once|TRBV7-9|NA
CASREGEWPYEQYF
TGTGCCAGCAGGGAGGGAGAGTGGCCCTACGAGCAGTACTTC
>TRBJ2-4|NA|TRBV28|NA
CASSLYTSKAKNIQYF
TGTGCCAGCAGTTTATATACTAGTAAAGCCAAAAACATTCAGTACTTC
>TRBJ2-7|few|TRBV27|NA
CASRNGHREQYF
TGTGCCAGCAGGAACGGCCATAGGGAGCAGTACTTC
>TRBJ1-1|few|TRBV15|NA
CATSRSPNSQDTEAFF
TGTGCCACCAGCAGAAGCCCAAATTCGCAGGACACTGAAGCTTTCTTT
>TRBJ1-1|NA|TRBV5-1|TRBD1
CASSLVGGQNTEAFF
TGCGCCAGCAGCTTGGTAGGGGGCCAGAACACTGAAGCTTTCTTT
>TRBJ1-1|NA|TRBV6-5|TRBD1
CASSPGQGVRAEAFF
TGTGCCAGCAGTCCAGGACAGGGGGTAAGGGCTGAAGCTTTCTTT
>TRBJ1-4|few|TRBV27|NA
CASSPRAGAVTNEKLFF
TGTGCCAGCAGTCCCCGGGCGGGGGCGGTAACTAATGAAAAACTGTTTTTT
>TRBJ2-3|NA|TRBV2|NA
CASSVLGTDTQYF
TGTGCCAGCTCGGTCCTAGGCACAGATACGCAGTATTTT
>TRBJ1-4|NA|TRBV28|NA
CASSRPYIGEKLFF
TGTGCCAGCAGTCGTCCTTATATCGGGGAAAAACTGTTTTTT
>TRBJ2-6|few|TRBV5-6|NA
CASSLFRSGANVLTF
TGTGCCAGCAGCTTGTTCCGATCTGGGGCCAACGTCCTGACTTTC
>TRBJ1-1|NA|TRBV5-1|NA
CASSPGPGAEAFF
TGCGCCAGCAGCCCAGGGCCCGGAGCTGAAGCTTTCTTT
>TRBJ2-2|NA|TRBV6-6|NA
CASTANTGELFF
TGTGCCAGCACCGCAAACACCGGGGAGCTGTTTTTT
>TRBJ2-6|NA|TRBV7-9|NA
CASSLVSGANVLTF
TGTGCCAGCAGCTTGGTGTCTGGGGCCAACGTCCTGACTTTC
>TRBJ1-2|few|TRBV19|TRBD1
CASSITGTVYGYTF
TGTGCCAGTAGTATAACAGGGACAGTCTATGGCTACACCTTC
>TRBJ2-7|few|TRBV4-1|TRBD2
CASSQAFVSGGSSYEQYF
TGCGCCAGCAGCCAAGCCTTCGTTTCAGGCGGGAGTTCGTACGAGCAGTACTTC
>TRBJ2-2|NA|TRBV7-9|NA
CASSLGSSPSPGELFF
TGTGCCAGCAGCTTAGGCTCTAGCCCCTCCCCCGGGGAGCTGTTTTTT
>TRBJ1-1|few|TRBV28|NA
CASSRLLNTEAFF
TGTGCCAGCAGCCGGTTACTTAACACTGAAGCTTTCTTT
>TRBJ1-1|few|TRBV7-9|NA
CASSLAVGVGTEAFF
TGTGCCAGCAGCTTAGCTGTGGGGGTAGGCACTGAAGCTTTCTTT
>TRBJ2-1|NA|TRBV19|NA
CASSIGLGLNEQFF
TGTGCCAGTAGTATAGGGTTGGGGCTCAATGAGCAGTTCTTC
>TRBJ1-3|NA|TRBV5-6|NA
CASSLKGYSGNTIYF
TGTGCCAGCAGCTTAAAAGGGTACTCTGGAAACACCATATATTTT